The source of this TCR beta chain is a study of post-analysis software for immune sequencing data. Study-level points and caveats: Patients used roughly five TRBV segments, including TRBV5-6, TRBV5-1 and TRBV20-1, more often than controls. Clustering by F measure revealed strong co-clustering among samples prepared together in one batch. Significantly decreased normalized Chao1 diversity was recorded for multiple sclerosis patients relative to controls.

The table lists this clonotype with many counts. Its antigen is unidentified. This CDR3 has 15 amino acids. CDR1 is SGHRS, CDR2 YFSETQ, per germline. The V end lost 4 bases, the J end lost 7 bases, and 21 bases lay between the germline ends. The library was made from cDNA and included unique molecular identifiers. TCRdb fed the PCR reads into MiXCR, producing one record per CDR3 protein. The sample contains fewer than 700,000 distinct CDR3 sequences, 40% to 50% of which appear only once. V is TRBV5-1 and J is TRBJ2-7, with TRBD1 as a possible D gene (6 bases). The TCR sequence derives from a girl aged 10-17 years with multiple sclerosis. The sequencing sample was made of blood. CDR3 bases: TGCGCCAGCAGCGAATCTCTACAGGGTTCGGGGGAGCAGTACTTC. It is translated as CASSESLQGSGEQYF.